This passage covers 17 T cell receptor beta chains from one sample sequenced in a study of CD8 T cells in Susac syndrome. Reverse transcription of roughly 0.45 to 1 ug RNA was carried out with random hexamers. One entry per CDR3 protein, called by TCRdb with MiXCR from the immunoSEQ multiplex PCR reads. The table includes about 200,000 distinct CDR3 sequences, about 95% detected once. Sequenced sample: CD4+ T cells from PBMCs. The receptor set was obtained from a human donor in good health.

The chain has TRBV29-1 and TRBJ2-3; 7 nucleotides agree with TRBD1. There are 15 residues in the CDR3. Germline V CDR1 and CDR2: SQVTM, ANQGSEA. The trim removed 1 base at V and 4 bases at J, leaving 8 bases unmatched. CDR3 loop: CSVEVPRGQSDTQYF. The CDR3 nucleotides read TGCAGCGTTGAAGTCCCACGGGGACAGTCAGATACGCAGTATTTT.

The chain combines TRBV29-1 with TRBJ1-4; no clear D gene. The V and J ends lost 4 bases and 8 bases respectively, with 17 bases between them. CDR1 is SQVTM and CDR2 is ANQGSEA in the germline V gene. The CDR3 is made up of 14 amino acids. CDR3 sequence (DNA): TGCAGCGTTGTTGGTAGCCTAGAGGGCGAAAAACTGTTTTTT. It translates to CSVVGSLEGEKLFF.

The CDR3 DNA is TGTGCCAGCAGTGCAAGGAGGTTGAGGGCCAACGTCCTGACTTTC. Its translation is CASSARRLRANVLTF. The chain combines TRBV6-2 or TRBV6-3 with TRBJ2-6, with a tentative D call TRBD2 (5 bases). Trimming pared 5 bases from V and 5 bases from J, leaving 13 bases between. The CDR3 is made up of 15 amino acids. In germline, CDR1 is MNHEY, CDR2 SVGEGT.

This CDR3 reads CASRDSLNTEAFF. The DNA of the CDR3 is TGTGCCAGCAGGGACAGCTTGAACACTGAAGCTTTCTTT. The J gene is TRBJ1-1, the V gene TRBV12-3 or TRBV12-4; TRBD1 is a possible D gene (6 bases). Trimming removed 6 bases at V and 0 bases at J, with 8 bases between. The CDR3 length is 13 residues.

The CDR3 coding sequence is TGTGCCAGCAGTTTATATAGGAACACTGAAGCTTTCTTT. Its translation: CASSLYRNTEAFF. This chain links TRBV27 with TRBJ1-1; the D is unclear. The CDR3 consists of 13 residues. V gave up 1 base and J gave up 1 base, with 4 bases separating them. Germline V gene sequence: CDR1 MNHEY, CDR2 SMNVEV (reference sequence).

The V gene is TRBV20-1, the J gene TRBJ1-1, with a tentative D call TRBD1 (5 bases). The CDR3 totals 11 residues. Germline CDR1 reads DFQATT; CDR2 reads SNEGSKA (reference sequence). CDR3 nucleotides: TGCAGACCAGATAAGGCGGGGCAAGCTTTCTTT. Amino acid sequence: CRPDKAGQAFF.

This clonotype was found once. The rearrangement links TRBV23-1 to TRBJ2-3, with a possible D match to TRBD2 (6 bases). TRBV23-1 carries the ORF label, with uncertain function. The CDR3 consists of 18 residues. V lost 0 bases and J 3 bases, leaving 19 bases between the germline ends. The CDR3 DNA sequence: TGCGCCAGCAGTCAATCGGCGAAGAGCAGGACTAAAACAGATACGCAGTATTTT. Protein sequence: CASSQSAKSRTKTDTQYF.

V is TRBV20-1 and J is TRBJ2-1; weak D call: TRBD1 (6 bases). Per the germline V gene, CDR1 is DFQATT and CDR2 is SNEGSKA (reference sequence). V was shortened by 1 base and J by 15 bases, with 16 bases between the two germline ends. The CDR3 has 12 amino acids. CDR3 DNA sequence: TGCAGTGCTAGAGGCGTAGGGACATCCCCGTTCTTC. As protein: CSARGVGTSPFF.

The CDR3 nucleotides read TGCAGCGTTAGGACCCCCCCCCAGGTGATACAAGAGACCCAGTACTTC. It specifies CSVRTPPQVIQETQYF. The genes are TRBV29-1 and TRBJ2-5; D not resolved. V was clipped by 5 bases and J by 2 bases, with 21 bases between them. The CDR3 length is 16 residues. Germline loops: CDR1 SQVTM, CDR2 ANQGSEA. Together with reference TRBV29-1 and TRBJ2-5, the CDR3 gives the full variable domain: SAVISQKPSRDICQRGTSLTIQCQVDSQVTMMFWYRQQPGQSLTLIATANQGSEATYESGFVIDKFPISRPNLTFSTLTVSNMSPEDSSIYLCSVRTPPQVIQETQYFGPGTRLLVL.

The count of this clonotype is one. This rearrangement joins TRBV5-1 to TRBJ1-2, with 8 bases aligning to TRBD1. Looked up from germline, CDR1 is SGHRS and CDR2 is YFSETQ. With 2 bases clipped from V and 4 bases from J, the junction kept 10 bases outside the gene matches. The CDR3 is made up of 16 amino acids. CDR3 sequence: CASSFAGQGPSYGYTF. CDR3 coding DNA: TGCGCCAGCAGCTTTGCCGGACAGGGACCGTCCTATGGCTACACCTTC.

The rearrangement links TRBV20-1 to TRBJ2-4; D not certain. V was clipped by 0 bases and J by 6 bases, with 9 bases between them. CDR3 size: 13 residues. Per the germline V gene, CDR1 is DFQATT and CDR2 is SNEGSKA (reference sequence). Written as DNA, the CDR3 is TGCAGTGCTAGAGATCGGTCGACAAACATTCAGTACTTC. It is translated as CSARDRSTNIQYF.

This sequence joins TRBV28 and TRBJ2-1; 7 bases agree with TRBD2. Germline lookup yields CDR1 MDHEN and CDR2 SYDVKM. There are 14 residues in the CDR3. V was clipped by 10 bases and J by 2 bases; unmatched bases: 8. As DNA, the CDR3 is TGTGCCACTGGGAGGGCGGGAGCCTACAATGAGCAGTTCTTC. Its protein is CATGRAGAYNEQFF.

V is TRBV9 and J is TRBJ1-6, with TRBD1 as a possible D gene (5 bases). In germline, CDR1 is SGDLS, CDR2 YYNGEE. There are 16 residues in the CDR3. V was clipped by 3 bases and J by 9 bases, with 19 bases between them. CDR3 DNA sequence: TGTGCCAGCAGCGCCGGGGGAGGGGAGGGCCGTTCACCCCTCCACTTT. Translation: CASSAGGGEGRSPLHF.

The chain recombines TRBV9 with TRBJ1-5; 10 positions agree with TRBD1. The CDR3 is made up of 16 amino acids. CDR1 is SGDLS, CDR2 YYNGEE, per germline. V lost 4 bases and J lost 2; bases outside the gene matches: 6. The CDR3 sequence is CASSSGDRGGNQPQHF. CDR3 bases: TGTGCCAGCAGCTCTGGGGACAGGGGCGGCAATCAGCCCCAGCATTTT.

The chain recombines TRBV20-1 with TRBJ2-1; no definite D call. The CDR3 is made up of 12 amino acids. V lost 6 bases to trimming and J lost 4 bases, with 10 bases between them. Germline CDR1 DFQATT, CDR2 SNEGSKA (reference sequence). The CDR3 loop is CSADALYNEQFF. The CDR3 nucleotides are TGCAGTGCCGACGCCTTGTACAATGAGCAGTTCTTC.

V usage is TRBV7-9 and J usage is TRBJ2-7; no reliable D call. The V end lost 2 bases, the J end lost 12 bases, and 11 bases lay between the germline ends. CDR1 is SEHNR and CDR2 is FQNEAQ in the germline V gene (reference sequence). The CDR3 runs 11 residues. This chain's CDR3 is CASSLLDGWYV. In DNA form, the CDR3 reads TGTGCCAGCAGCTTACTGGACGGCTGGTACGTC.

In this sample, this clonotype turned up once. The CDR3 sequence: CASSGASGGVQETQYF. The CDR3 bases are TGTGCCAGCAGCGGGGCTAGCGGAGGAGTACAAGAGACCCAGTACTTC. The V gene is TRBV5-4, the J gene TRBJ2-5, with 7 nucleotides matching TRBD2. Germline CDR1 and CDR2: SGHNT and YYREEE (reference sequence). This CDR3 region has 16 residues. V gave up 4 bases and J gave up 2 bases; unmatched junction bases: 11.